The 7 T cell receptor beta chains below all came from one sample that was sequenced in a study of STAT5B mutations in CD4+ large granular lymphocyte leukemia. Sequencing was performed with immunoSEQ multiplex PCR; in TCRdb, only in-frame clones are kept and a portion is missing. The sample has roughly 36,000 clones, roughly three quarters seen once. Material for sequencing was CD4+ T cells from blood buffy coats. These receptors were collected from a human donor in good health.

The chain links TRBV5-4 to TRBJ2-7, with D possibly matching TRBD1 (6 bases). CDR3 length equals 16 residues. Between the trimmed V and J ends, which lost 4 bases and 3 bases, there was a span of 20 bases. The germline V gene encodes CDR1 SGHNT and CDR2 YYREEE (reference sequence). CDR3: CASSIQTGSVGYEQYF. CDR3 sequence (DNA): TGTGCCAGCAGCATTCAGACAGGATCGGTTGGCTACGAGCAGTACTTC.

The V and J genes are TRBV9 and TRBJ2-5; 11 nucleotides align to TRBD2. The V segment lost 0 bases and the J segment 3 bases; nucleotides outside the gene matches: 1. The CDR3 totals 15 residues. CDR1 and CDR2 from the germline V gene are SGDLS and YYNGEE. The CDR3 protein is CASSVGGLAEETQYF. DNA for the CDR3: TGTGCCAGCAGCGTAGGGGGACTAGCGGAAGAGACCCAGTACTTC.

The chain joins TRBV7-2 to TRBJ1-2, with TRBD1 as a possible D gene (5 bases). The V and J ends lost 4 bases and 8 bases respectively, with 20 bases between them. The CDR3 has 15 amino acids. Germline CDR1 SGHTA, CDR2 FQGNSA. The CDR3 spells CASSSSAGGFGGYTF. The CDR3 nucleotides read TGTGCCAGCAGCTCTAGTGCGGGGGGGTTTGGGGGCTACACCTTC. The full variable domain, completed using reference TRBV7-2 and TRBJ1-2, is GAGVSQSPSNKVTEKGKDVELRCDPISGHTALYWYRQSLGQGLEFLIYFQGNSAPDKSGLPSDRFSAERTGGSVSTLTIQRTQQEDSAVYLCASSSSAGGFGGYTFGSGTRLTVV.

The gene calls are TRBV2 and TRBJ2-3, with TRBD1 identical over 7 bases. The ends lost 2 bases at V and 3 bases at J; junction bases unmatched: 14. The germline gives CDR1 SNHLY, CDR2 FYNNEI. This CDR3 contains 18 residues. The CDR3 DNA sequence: TGTGCCAGCAGTGAAATCTTCACCCTACAGGGGTCGACAGATACGCAGTATTTT. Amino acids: CASSEIFTLQGSTDTQYF. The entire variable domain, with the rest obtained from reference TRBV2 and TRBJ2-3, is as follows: EPEVTQTPSHQVTQMGQEVILRCVPISNHLYFYWYRQILGQKVEFLVSFYNNEISEKSEIFDDQFSVERPDGSNFTLKIRSTKLEDSAMYFCASSEIFTLQGSTDTQYFGPGTRLTVL.

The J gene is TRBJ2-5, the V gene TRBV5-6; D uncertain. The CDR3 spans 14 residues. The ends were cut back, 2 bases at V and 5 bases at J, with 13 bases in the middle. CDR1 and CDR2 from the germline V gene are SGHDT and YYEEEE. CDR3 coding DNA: TGTGCCAGCAGCTTTCCGCATTTGGGGGAGACCCAGTACTTC. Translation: CASSFPHLGETQYF.

The CDR3 spells CASSDGPGGQYF. In DNA, the CDR3 is TGTGCCAGCAGTGACGGGCCCGGTGGGCAGTATTTT. The genes are TRBV6-1 and TRBJ2-3; D gene unclear. Germline CDR1 MNHNS, CDR2 SASEGT. Trimming stripped 3 bases from V and 11 bases from J, with 12 bases between. The CDR3 extends over 12 amino acids.

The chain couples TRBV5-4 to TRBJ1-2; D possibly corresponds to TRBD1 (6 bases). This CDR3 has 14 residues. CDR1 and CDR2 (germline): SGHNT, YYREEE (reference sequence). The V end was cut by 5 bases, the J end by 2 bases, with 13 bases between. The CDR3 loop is CASSPGGQNYGYTF. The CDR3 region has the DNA TGTGCCAGCAGTCCCGGAGGACAGAACTATGGCTACACCTTC.